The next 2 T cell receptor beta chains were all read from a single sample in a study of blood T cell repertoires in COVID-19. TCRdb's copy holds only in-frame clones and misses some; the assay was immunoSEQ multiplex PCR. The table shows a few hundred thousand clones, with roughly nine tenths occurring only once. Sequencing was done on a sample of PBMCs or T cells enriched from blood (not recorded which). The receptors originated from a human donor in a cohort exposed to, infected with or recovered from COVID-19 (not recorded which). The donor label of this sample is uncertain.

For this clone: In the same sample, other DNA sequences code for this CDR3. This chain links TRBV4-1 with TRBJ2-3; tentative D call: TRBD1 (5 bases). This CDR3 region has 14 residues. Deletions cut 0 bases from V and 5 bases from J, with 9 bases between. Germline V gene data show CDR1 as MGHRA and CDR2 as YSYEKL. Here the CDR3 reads CASSQDRVGDTQYF. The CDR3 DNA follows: TGCGCCAGCAGCCAAGACAGGGTAGGAGATACGCAGTATTTT.

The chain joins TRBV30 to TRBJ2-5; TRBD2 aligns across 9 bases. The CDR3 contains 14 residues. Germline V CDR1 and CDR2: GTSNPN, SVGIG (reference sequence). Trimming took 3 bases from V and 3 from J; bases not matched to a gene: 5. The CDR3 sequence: CAWRRGTSKETQYF. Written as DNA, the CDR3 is TGTGCCTGGAGACGGGGGACTAGCAAAGAGACCCAGTACTTC.